These 18 T cell receptor beta chains were sequenced from one sample in a study of identical twins. Using its own MiXCR run on the 5' RACE reads, TCRdb lists one record per CDR3 protein. The sample has about 470,000 distinct CDR3 sequences, 20% to 25% seen once. This sample also appeared in a second study, on T cells expressing NK-cell markers.

The sequencing input was CD4+ T cells sorted from blood. These receptor sequences come from a woman aged 18-30 years in good health.

This chain joins TRBV7-2 and TRBJ1-1; the D gene is possibly TRBD1 (6 bases). Germline CDR1 SGHTA, CDR2 FQGNSA. The CDR3 has 13 residues. Trimming removed 1 base at V and 11 bases at J, with 14 bases between. This CDR3 is CASSLEQGFDAFF. CDR3 nucleotides: TGTGCCAGCAGCTTAGAACAGGGATTCGACGCTTTCTTT.

This clonotype was recorded a few times. This chain joins TRBV5-6 and TRBJ2-3; D possibly corresponds to TRBD2 (6 bases). There are 15 residues in the CDR3. CDR1 is SGHDT, CDR2 YYEEEE, per germline. Trimming removed 4 bases from V and 6 bases from J, with 18 bases in between. CDR3 DNA sequence: TGTGCCAGCAGCCCGAGGCGGGGTATCTGGGATACGCAGTATTTT. It specifies CASSPRRGIWDTQYF.

This clonotype was picked up a small number of times. This chain uses TRBV3-1 with TRBJ2-1; 9 positions agree with TRBD2. The CDR3 spans 15 residues. V was pared by 1 base and J by 3 bases, with 1 base of the junction left unmatched. The germline V gene has CDR1 LGHDT and CDR2 YNNKEL (reference sequence). The CDR3 region is CASSQGRGGYNEQFF. The CDR3 region has the DNA TGTGCCAGCAGCCAAGGGCGGGGGGGCTACAATGAGCAGTTCTTC.

This clonotype was detected a few times. The chain recombines TRBV9 with TRBJ1-4, with a weak D call TRBD1 (5 bases). V was cut by 4 bases and J by 8 bases, with 15 bases left in between. The CDR3 consists of 14 residues. Germline V gives CDR1 SGDLS, CDR2 YYNGEE. CDR3 DNA: TGTGCCAGCAGCCGGACACCCGGGGGGGAAAAACTGTTTTTT. Its protein is CASSRTPGGEKLFF.

Only a few counts were recorded for this clonotype. The gene calls are TRBV2 and TRBJ2-7, with 13 bases matching TRBD2. The V segment lost 6 bases and the J segment 6 bases; nucleotides outside the gene matches: 5. The CDR3 has 14 amino acids. The germline V gene has CDR1 SNHLY and CDR2 FYNNEI. CDR3 nucleotide sequence: TGTGCCAGCAGGTCGGGACTAGCGGGATCCGAGCAGTACTTC. This gives the protein CASRSGLAGSEQYF.

This clonotype was observed a handful of times. This chain joins TRBV7-2 and TRBJ2-5, with TRBD1 as a possible D gene (6 bases). CDR1 and CDR2 from the germline V gene are SGHTA and FQGNSA. The V end lost 3 bases, the J end lost 5 bases, and 16 bases lay between the germline ends. CDR3 size: 15 residues. The CDR3 nucleotides read TGTGCCAGCAGCTTGGTACTAGGGGGTCGGGAGACCCAGTACTTC. This translates into CASSLVLGGRETQYF.

The rearrangement uses TRBV6-6 and TRBJ2-3, with D unresolved. The CDR3 extends over 13 amino acids. Trimming cost V 3 bases and J 5 bases, with 9 bases left between them. Germline V gives CDR1 MNHNY, CDR2 SVGAGI (reference sequence). The chain's CDR3 is CASSYRTGDTQYF. The CDR3 DNA reads as TGTGCCAGCAGTTATCGGACGGGAGATACGCAGTATTTT.

This rearrangement joins TRBV20-1 to TRBJ2-1; D remains ambiguous. From germline, CDR1 is DFQATT and CDR2 SNEGSKA (reference sequence). There are 16 residues in the CDR3. The V end was cut by 1 base, the J end by 0 bases, with 13 bases between. CDR3 residues: CSARGQQSSSYNEQFF. CDR3 nucleotides: TGCAGTGCTAGAGGTCAGCAATCGAGCTCCTACAATGAGCAGTTCTTC.

This chain links TRBV24-1 with TRBJ2-5; TRBD2 matches 12 bases. Per germline, CDR1 KGHDR and CDR2 SFDVKD. The trim removed 4 bases at V and 5 bases at J, leaving 4 bases unmatched. CDR3 size: 15 residues. In nucleotides, the CDR3 is TGTGCCACCAGTGACCCCGGGACTAGCGGGGAGACCCAGTACTTC. It translates to CATSDPGTSGETQYF.

The chain couples TRBV7-6 to TRBJ1-1; D unresolved. Per the germline V gene, CDR1 is SGHVS and CDR2 is FNYEAQ. CDR3 length: 13 amino acids. V dropped 5 bases and J dropped 4 bases, with 11 bases sitting between them. Here the CDR3 DNA reads TGTGCCAGCAGCGCAGATGGAGGCACTGAAGCTTTCTTT. Its protein is CASSADGGTEAFF. Combining the CDR3 with reference TRBV7-6 and TRBJ1-1 gives the whole variable domain GAGVSQSPRYKVTKRGQDVALRCDPISGHVSLYWYRQALGQGPEFLTYFNYEAQQDKSGLPNDRFSAERPEGSISTLTIQRTEQRDSAMYRCASSADGGTEAFFGQGTRLTVV.

V and J are TRBV2 and TRBJ1-2, with 7 bases aligning to TRBD1. CDR3 length: 14 residues. CDR1 is SNHLY, CDR2 FYNNEI, per germline. Trimming at V came to 6 bases and at J to 2 bases, leaving 6 bases not matched to a gene. As DNA, the CDR3 is TGTGCCAGCAGGGCGGGACAGCCGAACTATGGCTACACCTTC. Its translation: CASRAGQPNYGYTF.

The chain combines TRBV6-5 with TRBJ2-3; D is ambiguous. Trimming pared 2 bases from V and 0 bases from J, leaving 12 bases between. This CDR3 comprises 16 residues. Looked up from germline, CDR1 is MNHEY and CDR2 is SVGAGI. The CDR3 region is CASSYGVWSSTDTQYF. DNA for the CDR3: TGTGCCAGCAGTTACGGGGTATGGTCTAGCACAGATACGCAGTATTTT.

The sample holds a few counts of this clonotype. The chain is built from TRBV7-2 and TRBJ1-3; D may be TRBD1 (5 bases). V shed 5 bases and J shed 0 bases, with 11 bases lying between them. Germline V gene lookup returns CDR1 SGHTA and CDR2 FQGNSA. The CDR3 is 15 residues long. The CDR3 loop reads CASSTQGFSGNTIYF. CDR3 DNA sequence: TGTGCCAGCAGCACCCAGGGCTTCTCTGGAAACACCATATATTTT. Filled out from reference TRBV7-2 and TRBJ1-3, the complete variable domain reads GAGVSQSPSNKVTEKGKDVELRCDPISGHTALYWYRQSLGQGLEFLIYFQGNSAPDKSGLPSDRFSAERTGGSVSTLTIQRTQQEDSAVYLCASSTQGFSGNTIYFGEGSWLTVV.

The table lists this clonotype with a few counts. The chain recombines TRBV6-1 with TRBJ2-5, with 8 bases lining up with TRBD1. This CDR3 spans 12 amino acids. Per the germline V gene, CDR1 is MNHNS and CDR2 is SASEGT. The J segment lost 13 bases and the V segment lost 5 bases, leaving 9 bases of the junction unmatched. CDR3 coding DNA: TGTGCCAGCAGTCGTCAGGACAGGGTCAGGTACTTC. Translated, it gives CASSRQDRVRYF.

This clonotype was seen at least ten times. DNA of the CDR3: TGTGCCAGCGGAGGGGGGTCAGACAGGGAAGGAACTGAAGCTTTCTTT. As protein: CASGGGSDREGTEAFF. The genes are TRBV21-1 and TRBJ1-1; TRBD1 was called by the table and not checked on the DNA. TRBV21-1 is designated a pseudogene. The length of the CDR3 is 16 residues.

This clonotype has only a few counts. The chain employs TRBV27 and TRBJ2-2; 9 bases are shared with TRBD1. J lost 7 bases, V lost 5 bases, and 11 bases had no gene match. CDR1 is MNHEY and CDR2 is SMNVEV in the germline V gene (reference sequence). This CDR3 has 16 amino acids. The CDR3 spells CASSPQQGARGGELFF. CDR3 DNA sequence: TGTGCCAGCAGTCCGCAACAGGGGGCGAGGGGCGGGGAGCTGTTTTTT.

V gene TRBV7-2 combines with J gene TRBJ2-3; D gene unclear. CDR1 SGHTA and CDR2 FQGNSA come from the germline V gene. This CDR3 has 13 residues. Trimming removed 3 bases from V and 5 bases from J, with 9 bases in between. The CDR3 here is CASSFASEDTQYF. The CDR3 nucleotides are TGTGCCAGCAGCTTCGCAAGCGAAGATACGCAGTATTTT.

The chain's CDR3 is CSVEKGSTPGELFF. CDR3 DNA: TGCAGCGTTGAAAAGGGTTCGACCCCCGGGGAGCTGTTTTTT. The V call is TRBV29-1, the J call TRBJ2-2; D gene ambiguous. The CDR3 has 14 residues. Trimming took off 2 bases at V and 6 bases at J, with 13 bases between the two ends. The germline V gene has CDR1 SQVTM and CDR2 ANQGSEA.